The 27 T cell receptor beta chains reported below all come from one sample, sequenced in a study of CD8 T cells in Susac syndrome. Reverse transcription of about 0.5 to 1 ug RNA used random hexamers. A single record per CDR3 protein comes from TCRdb applying MiXCR to the immunoSEQ multiplex PCR reads. The sample has approximately 140,000 distinct CDR3 sequences, 90% to 95% seen once; the top ten hold 0.11%. The specimen was CD4+ T cells from PBMCs. These receptors all come from a human donor with multiple sclerosis.

This chain links TRBV20-1 with TRBJ2-3; 13 bases fit TRBD2. The CDR3 is 16 amino acids. Losses at the gene ends were 5 bases for V and 6 bases for J; bases not matched to a gene: 11. Germline CDR1 is DFQATT and CDR2 is SNEGSKA (reference sequence). CDR3 region: CSALRLAGGPRDTQYF. The CDR3 DNA is TGCAGTGCTCTCCGACTAGCGGGGGGCCCCCGGGATACGCAGTATTTT.

This rearrangement joins TRBV12-3 or TRBV12-4 to TRBJ1-1; TRBD1 agrees at 7 bases. V lost 6 bases and J lost 5; bases outside the gene matches: 12. This CDR3 contains 15 residues. CDR3 sequence reads: CASSRRHRGETEAFF. The CDR3 bases are TGTGCCAGCAGCCGACGCCACAGGGGTGAAACTGAAGCTTTCTTT.

The count of this clonotype is one. The chain couples TRBV18 to TRBJ1-1; the D gene is possibly TRBD1 (6 bases). Germline CDR1 and CDR2: KGHSH and LQKENI. The CDR3 is 15 residues long. The V gene lost 3 bases and the J gene lost 4 bases, with 15 bases spanning the gap. As DNA, the CDR3 is TGTGCCAGCTCACCTCAGGGGAAAGGGGCCACTGAAGCTTTCTTT. This gives the protein CASSPQGKGATEAFF.

The chain links TRBV5-6 to TRBJ1-2, with 8 bases aligning to TRBD1. Trimming removed 0 bases from V and 7 bases from J; junction bases left unmatched: 8. The length of the CDR3 is 15 residues. Germline V gene lookup returns CDR1 SGHDT and CDR2 YYEEEE. CDR3 sequence: CASSLARTGFGGYTF. DNA for the CDR3: TGTGCCAGCAGCTTGGCCCGGACAGGGTTTGGTGGCTACACCTTC.

This chain links TRBV24-1 with TRBJ2-6, with unresolved D. Trimming shortened V by 7 bases and J by 2 bases, and 14 bases separated the two germline ends. The CDR3 length is 16 residues. From germline, CDR1 is KGHDR and CDR2 SFDVKD. The CDR3 reads CATSSHQSTGANVLTF. The CDR3 coding sequence is TGTGCCACCAGCTCACATCAGTCTACTGGGGCCAACGTCCTGACTTTC.

In this sample, this clonotype turned up a few times. The chain recombines TRBV30 with TRBJ2-5; D is unclear. The V end lost 0 bases, the J end lost 4 bases, and 3 bases lay between the germline ends. Germline V gene lookup returns CDR1 GTSNPN and CDR2 SVGIG (reference sequence). The CDR3 totals 11 residues. The CDR3 coding sequence is TGTGCCTGGAGTGTTGGAGAGACCCAGTACTTC. As protein: CAWSVGETQYF.

The chain is built from TRBV29-1 and TRBJ1-2; 9 nucleotides agree with TRBD1. CDR1 and CDR2 (germline): SQVTM, ANQGSEA. The CDR3 sequence is 14 residues long. V gave up 4 bases and J gave up 2 bases; unmatched junction bases: 5. The CDR3 region is CSVASGQGNYGYTF. CDR3 bases: TGCAGCGTTGCGTCTGGACAGGGGAACTATGGCTACACCTTC.

This rearrangement joins TRBV23-1 to TRBJ1-2, with D possibly matching TRBD1 (5 bases). TRBV23-1 is annotated as an ORF whose role is uncertain. The CDR3 contains 15 residues. The germline V and J ends were trimmed by 5 bases and 5 bases, with 18 bases remaining between them. Here the CDR3 reads CASSMAAPRGYGYTF. The CDR3 coding sequence is TGCGCCAGCAGTATGGCCGCACCAAGGGGATATGGCTACACCTTC.

V and J are TRBV7-2 and TRBJ2-1; D is ambiguous. This CDR3 spans 14 amino acids. V was shortened by 4 bases and J by 4 bases, with 11 bases between the two germline ends. Germline CDR1 reads SGHTA; CDR2 reads FQGNSA. CDR3 bases: TGTGCCAGCAGCTCCCGATCTGAATACAATGAGCAGTTCTTC. It encodes CASSSRSEYNEQFF.

This clonotype came up once. The V gene is TRBV5-1, the J gene TRBJ2-3; D remains unclear. The CDR3 totals 13 residues. Trimming pared 0 bases from V and 5 bases from J, leaving 7 bases between. Germline loops: CDR1 SGHRS, CDR2 YFSETQ. The CDR3 DNA sequence: TGCGCCAGCAGCTTGGACCCCGGAGATACGCAGTATTTT. The encoded protein is CASSLDPGDTQYF.

The J gene is TRBJ2-4, the V gene TRBV20-1, with TRBD2 identical over 7 bases. V dropped 6 bases and J dropped 0; count of bases not matched to a gene: 14. Germline V gene sequence: CDR1 DFQATT, CDR2 SNEGSKA (reference sequence). The CDR3 is 17 amino acids. The chain's CDR3 is CSAAAGVPILAKNIQYF. The CDR3 bases are TGCAGTGCCGCGGCGGGAGTACCTATACTAGCCAAAAACATTCAGTACTTC.

The CDR3 sequence: CSAELHLSNQPQHF. CDR3 in DNA: TGCAGTGCGGAACTACACCTGAGCAATCAGCCCCAGCATTTT. V gene TRBV20-1 combines with J gene TRBJ1-5; D unclear. The CDR3 runs 14 residues. Germline V CDR1 and CDR2: DFQATT, SNEGSKA (reference sequence). V lost 6 bases, J lost 1 base, and 13 bases lay in between.

This chain connects TRBV4-1 to TRBJ2-3; 11 bases align to TRBD2. The CDR3 is made up of 15 amino acids. Germline V lookup: CDR1 MGHRA, CDR2 YSYEKL. Germline trimming cut 2 bases from V and 3 bases from J; bases unmatched to any gene: 1. CDR3 in amino acids: CASSQRLAGTDTQYF. CDR3 nucleotides: TGCGCCAGCAGCCAAAGACTAGCGGGAACAGATACGCAGTATTTT.

This CDR3 is CATSARQGSYGYTF. DNA for the CDR3: TGTGCCACCAGTGCCCGACAGGGGAGCTATGGCTACACCTTC. The rearrangement uses TRBV24-1 and TRBJ1-2; 8 bases match TRBD1. Germline CDR1 is KGHDR and CDR2 is SFDVKD. The CDR3 contains 14 residues. J gave up 4 bases and V 5 bases, and 5 bases lay outside the gene matches.

Here the CDR3 reads CSLRGDTQETQYF. CDR3 in DNA: TGCAGCCTGCGGGGTGACACGCAAGAGACCCAGTACTTC. The chain carries TRBV20-1 and TRBJ2-5; D possibly corresponds to TRBD2 (6 bases). The germline CDR1 and CDR2 sequences are DFQATT and SNEGSKA (reference sequence). The CDR3 runs 13 residues.

V and J are TRBV2 and TRBJ1-2; 8 bases are shared with TRBD1. V was pared by 7 bases and J by 8 bases, with 6 bases of the junction left unmatched. CDR1 is SNHLY, CDR2 FYNNEI, per germline. The CDR3 length is 12 residues. CDR3 DNA: TGTGCCAGCAAAACAGGGGGAGGAGGCTACACCTTC. It translates to CASKTGGGGYTF.

The chain employs TRBV3-1 and TRBJ2-5; 7 nucleotides align to TRBD1. Germline trimming cut 5 bases from V and 1 base from J; bases unmatched to any gene: 4. The CDR3 is made up of 14 amino acids. The germline V gene encodes CDR1 LGHDT and CDR2 YNNKEL (reference sequence). The CDR3 is CASSETGIQETQYF. The CDR3 DNA reads as TGTGCCAGCAGCGAGACAGGGATCCAAGAGACCCAGTACTTC.

The chain combines TRBV20-1 with TRBJ2-5; D possibly corresponds to TRBD1 (6 bases). The germline V gene encodes CDR1 DFQATT and CDR2 SNEGSKA (reference sequence). V dropped 5 bases and J dropped 5 bases, with 15 bases sitting between them. The CDR3 has 13 amino acids. The CDR3 DNA reads as TGCAGTGCTGCCCTGGGTAGGGGGGAGACCCAGTACTTC. It encodes CSAALGRGETQYF.

This chain uses TRBV9 with TRBJ2-7; 8 nucleotides line up with TRBD1. The V segment lost 3 bases and the J segment 3 bases; nucleotides outside the gene matches: 5. The CDR3 covers 14 residues. Germline V gene sequence: CDR1 SGDLS, CDR2 YYNGEE. CDR3 protein: CASSGTGSFYEQYF. CDR3 nucleotide sequence: TGTGCCAGCAGCGGGACAGGGAGTTTCTACGAGCAGTACTTC.

This chain uses TRBV20-1 with TRBJ1-5, with D tentatively TRBD1 (6 bases). Trimming removed 3 bases from V and 1 base from J, with 13 bases in between. The CDR3 is 15 residues long. Germline CDR1 and CDR2: DFQATT and SNEGSKA (reference sequence). As DNA, the CDR3 is TGCAGTGCTAGTACTACAGGGAGAAGCAATCAGCCCCAGCATTTT. Translating gives CSASTTGRSNQPQHF.

This clonotype was observed a single time. The chain uses TRBV9 and TRBJ2-3; D gene ambiguous. The CDR3 covers 14 residues. Germline V gene sequence: CDR1 SGDLS, CDR2 YYNGEE. The ends were cut back, 2 bases at V and 4 bases at J, with 11 bases in the middle. CDR3 in DNA: TGTGCCAGCAGCGTTCCTATAGGTGCAGATACGCAGTATTTT. Translating it yields CASSVPIGADTQYF.

The rearrangement uses TRBV20-1 and TRBJ2-2, with a possible D match to TRBD2 (5 bases). The CDR3 has 13 amino acids. V was shortened by 5 bases and J by 2 bases, with 9 bases between the two germline ends. Germline loops: CDR1 DFQATT, CDR2 SNEGSKA (reference sequence). CDR3 sequence reads: CSAWTVNTGELFF. The CDR3 DNA reads as TGCAGTGCTTGGACTGTAAACACCGGGGAGCTGTTTTTT.

This clonotype has only a few counts. The CDR3 region is CASSQFSADTQYF. As DNA, the CDR3 is TGCGCCAGCAGCCAATTTTCGGCAGATACGCAGTATTTT. V is TRBV4-3 and J is TRBJ2-3; D remains ambiguous. This CDR3 spans 13 amino acids. CDR1 and CDR2 (germline): LGHNA, YSLEER. The V end lost 2 bases, the J end lost 4 bases, and 7 bases lay between the germline ends.

This chain joins TRBV2 and TRBJ2-5; D is unclear. The germline V gene encodes CDR1 SNHLY and CDR2 FYNNEI. The CDR3 has 12 residues. V lost 1 base and J lost 5, with 5 bases in between. The CDR3 is CASSEGGETQYF. The CDR3 DNA is TGTGCCAGCAGTGAAGGGGGTGAGACCCAGTACTTC.

The rearrangement joins TRBV30 to TRBJ2-1; D ambiguous. From germline, CDR1 is GTSNPN and CDR2 SVGIG (reference sequence). The CDR3 totals 15 residues. V was shortened by 0 bases and J by 12 bases, with 21 bases between the two germline ends. The CDR3 loop reads CAWSVLGAGNLGQFF. CDR3 DNA sequence: TGTGCCTGGAGTGTATTGGGTGCAGGTAATCTTGGGCAGTTCTTC.

V is TRBV24-1 and J is TRBJ2-5; D might be TRBD1 (6 bases). CDR3 length: 15 amino acids. V lost 3 bases and J 5 bases, leaving 15 bases between the germline ends. Germline V gives CDR1 KGHDR, CDR2 SFDVKD. CDR3: CATSDRAGVGETQYF. The CDR3 bases are TGTGCCACCAGTGATCGGGCAGGGGTGGGGGAGACCCAGTACTTC.

The chain carries TRBV6-1 and TRBJ2-5; D is unclear. CDR3 size: 12 residues. Germline-derived CDR1 and CDR2 are MNHNS and SASEGT. Trimming shortened V by 2 bases and J by 7 bases, and 8 bases separated the two germline ends. The CDR3 loop reads CASSEPWGTQYF. The DNA for the CDR3 is TGTGCCAGCAGTGAACCATGGGGGACCCAGTACTTC.